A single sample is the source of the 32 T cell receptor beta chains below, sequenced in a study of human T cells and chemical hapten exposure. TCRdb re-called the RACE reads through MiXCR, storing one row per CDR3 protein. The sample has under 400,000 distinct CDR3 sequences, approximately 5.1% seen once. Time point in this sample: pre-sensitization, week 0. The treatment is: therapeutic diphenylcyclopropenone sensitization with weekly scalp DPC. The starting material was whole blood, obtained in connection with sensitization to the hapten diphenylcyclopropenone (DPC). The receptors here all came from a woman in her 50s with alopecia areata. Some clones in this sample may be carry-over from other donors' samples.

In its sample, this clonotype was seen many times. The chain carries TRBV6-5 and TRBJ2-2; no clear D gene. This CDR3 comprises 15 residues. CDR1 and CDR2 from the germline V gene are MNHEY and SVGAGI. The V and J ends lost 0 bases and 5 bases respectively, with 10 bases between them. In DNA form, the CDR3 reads TGTGCCAGCAGTTACTCGTGGAAAGGTACCGGGGAGCTGTTTTTT. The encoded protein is CASSYSWKGTGELFF.

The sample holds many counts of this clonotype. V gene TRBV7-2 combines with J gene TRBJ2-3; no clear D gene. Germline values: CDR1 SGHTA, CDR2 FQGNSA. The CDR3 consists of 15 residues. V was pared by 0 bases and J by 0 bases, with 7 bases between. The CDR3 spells CASSLAWRSTDTQYF. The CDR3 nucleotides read TGTGCCAGCAGCTTAGCGTGGCGGAGCACAGATACGCAGTATTTT.

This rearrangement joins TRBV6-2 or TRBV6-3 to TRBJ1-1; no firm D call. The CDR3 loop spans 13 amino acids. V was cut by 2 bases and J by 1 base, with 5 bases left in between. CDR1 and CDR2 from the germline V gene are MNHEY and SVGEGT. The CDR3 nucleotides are TGTGCCAGCAGTTACGAGCCGAACACTGAAGCTTTCTTT. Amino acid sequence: CASSYEPNTEAFF.

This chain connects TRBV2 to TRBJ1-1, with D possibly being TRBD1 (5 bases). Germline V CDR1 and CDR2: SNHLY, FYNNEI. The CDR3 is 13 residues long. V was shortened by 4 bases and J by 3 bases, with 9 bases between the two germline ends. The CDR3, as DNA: TGTGCCAGCAGTGTAAAGGGGTACACTGAAGCTTTCTTT. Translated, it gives CASSVKGYTEAFF.

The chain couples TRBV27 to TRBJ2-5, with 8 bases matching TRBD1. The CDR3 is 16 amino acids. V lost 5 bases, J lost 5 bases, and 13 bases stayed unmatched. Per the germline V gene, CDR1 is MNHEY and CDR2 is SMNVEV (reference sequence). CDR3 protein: CASSGPRQGKGETQYF. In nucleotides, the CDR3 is TGTGCCAGCAGTGGACCGCGACAGGGGAAAGGGGAGACCCAGTACTTC.

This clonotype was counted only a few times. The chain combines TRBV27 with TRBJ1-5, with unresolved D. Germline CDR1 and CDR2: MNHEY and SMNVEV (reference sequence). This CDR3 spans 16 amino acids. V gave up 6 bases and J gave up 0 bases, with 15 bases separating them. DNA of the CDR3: TGTGCCAGCAGCCCCTCCCGTGACTTTAGCAATCAGCCCCAGCATTTT. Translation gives CASSPSRDFSNQPQHF.

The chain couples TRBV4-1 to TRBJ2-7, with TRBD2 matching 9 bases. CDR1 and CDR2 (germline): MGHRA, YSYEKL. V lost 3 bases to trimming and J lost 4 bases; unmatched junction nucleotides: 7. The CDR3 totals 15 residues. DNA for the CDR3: TGCGCCAGCAGCCACCGGACTAGCGATATGTACGAGCAGTACTTC. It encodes CASSHRTSDMYEQYF.

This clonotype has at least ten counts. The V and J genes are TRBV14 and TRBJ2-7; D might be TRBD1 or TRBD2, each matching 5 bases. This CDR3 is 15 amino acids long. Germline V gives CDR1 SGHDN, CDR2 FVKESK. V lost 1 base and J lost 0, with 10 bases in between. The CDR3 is CASSQVPGSSYEQYF. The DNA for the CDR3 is TGTGCCAGCAGCCAAGTACCAGGGAGCTCCTACGAGCAGTACTTC.

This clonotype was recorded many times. CDR3 loop: CASSSTTGATDTQYF. The CDR3 region has the DNA TGCGCCAGCAGCTCAACGACAGGGGCCACAGATACGCAGTATTTT. This chain connects TRBV5-1 to TRBJ2-3; 8 bases are shared with TRBD1. The CDR3 length is 15 residues. In germline, CDR1 is SGHRS, CDR2 YFSETQ. J was trimmed by 2 bases and V by 3 bases; bases with no gene match: 5.

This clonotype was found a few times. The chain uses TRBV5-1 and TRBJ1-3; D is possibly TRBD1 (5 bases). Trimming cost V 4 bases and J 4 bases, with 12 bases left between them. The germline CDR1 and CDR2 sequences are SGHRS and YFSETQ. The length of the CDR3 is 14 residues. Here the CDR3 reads CASSIDSTGNTIYF. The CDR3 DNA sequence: TGCGCCAGCAGCATCGACAGCACAGGAAACACCATATATTTT.

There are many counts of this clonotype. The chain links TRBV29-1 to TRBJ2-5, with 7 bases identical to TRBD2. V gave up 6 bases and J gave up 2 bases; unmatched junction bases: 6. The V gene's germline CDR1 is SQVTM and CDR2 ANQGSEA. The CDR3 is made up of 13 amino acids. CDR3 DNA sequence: TGCAGCGTGGGGGGGAGCAGGCAAGAGACCCAGTACTTC. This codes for CSVGGSRQETQYF. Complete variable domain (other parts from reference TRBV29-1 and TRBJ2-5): SAVISQKPSRDICQRGTSLTIQCQVDSQVTMMFWYRQQPGQSLTLIATANQGSEATYESGFVIDKFPISRPNLTFSTLTVSNMSPEDSSIYLCSVGGSRQETQYFGPGTRLLVL.

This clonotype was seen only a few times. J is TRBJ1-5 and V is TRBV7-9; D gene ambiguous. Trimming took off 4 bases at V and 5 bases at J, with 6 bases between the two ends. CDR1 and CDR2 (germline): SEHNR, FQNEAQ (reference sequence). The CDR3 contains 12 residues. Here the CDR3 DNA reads TGTGCCAGCAGCTCTCTGGATCAGCCCCAGCATTTT. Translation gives CASSSLDQPQHF.

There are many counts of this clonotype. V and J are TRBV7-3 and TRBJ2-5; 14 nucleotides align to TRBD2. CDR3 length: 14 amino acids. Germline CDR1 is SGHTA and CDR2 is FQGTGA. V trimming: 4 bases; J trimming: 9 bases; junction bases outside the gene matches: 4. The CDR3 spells CASSSGLAGDPQYF. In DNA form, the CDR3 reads TGTGCCAGCAGCTCGGGACTAGCGGGGGACCCCCAGTACTTC.

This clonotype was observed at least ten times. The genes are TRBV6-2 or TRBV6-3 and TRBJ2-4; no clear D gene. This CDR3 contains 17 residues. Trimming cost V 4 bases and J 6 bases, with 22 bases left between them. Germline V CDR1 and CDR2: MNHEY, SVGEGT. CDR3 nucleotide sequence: TGTGCCAGCAGTTTCCCTCCCCGGACGGATGGCGGAAACATTCAGTACTTC. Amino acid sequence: CASSFPPRTDGGNIQYF.

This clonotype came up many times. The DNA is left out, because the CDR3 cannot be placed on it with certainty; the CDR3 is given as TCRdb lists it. The CDR3 sequence is CASSFGPGPSEQYF. The chain has TRBV12-3 or TRBV12-4 and TRBJ2-7; the DNA was not compared with TRBD1, the D call given in the table. The CDR3 is 14 amino acids long, termini counted.

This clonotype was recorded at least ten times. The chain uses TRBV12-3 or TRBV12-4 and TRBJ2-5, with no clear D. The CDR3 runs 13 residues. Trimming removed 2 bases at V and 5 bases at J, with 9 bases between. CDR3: CASSLLLGETQYF. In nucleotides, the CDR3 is TGTGCCAGCAGTTTACTTTTAGGGGAGACCCAGTACTTC.

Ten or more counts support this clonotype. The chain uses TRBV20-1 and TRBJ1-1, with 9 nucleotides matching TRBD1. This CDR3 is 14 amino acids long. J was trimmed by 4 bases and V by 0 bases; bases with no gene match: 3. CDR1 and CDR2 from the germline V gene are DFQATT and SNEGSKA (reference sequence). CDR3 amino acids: CSARDDRGSTEAFF. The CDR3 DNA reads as TGCAGTGCTAGAGATGACAGGGGGAGCACTGAAGCTTTCTTT.

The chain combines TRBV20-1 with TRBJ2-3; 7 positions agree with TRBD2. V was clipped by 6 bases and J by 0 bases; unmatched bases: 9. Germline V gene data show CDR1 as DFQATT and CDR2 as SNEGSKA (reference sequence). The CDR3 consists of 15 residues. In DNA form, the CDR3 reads TGCAGTGCCACGGAGTGGGGGGGGAGCACAGATACGCAGTATTTT. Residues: CSATEWGGSTDTQYF.

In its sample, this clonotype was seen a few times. The CDR3 coding sequence is TGTGCCATCAGTGAGTCTGAGACGGCCTATGGCTACACCTTC. Amino acids: CAISESETAYGYTF. The J gene is TRBJ1-2, the V gene TRBV10-3; D is unclear. Per the germline V gene, CDR1 is ENHRY and CDR2 is SYGVKD. The CDR3 is 14 residues long. V lost 0 bases to trimming and J lost 4 bases, with 9 bases between them.

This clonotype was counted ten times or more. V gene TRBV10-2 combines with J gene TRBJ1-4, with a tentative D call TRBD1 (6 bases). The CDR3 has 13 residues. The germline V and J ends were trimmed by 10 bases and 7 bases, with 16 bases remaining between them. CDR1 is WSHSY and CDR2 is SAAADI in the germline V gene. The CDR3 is CATTRGAGEKLFF. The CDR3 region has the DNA TGCGCCACCACGCGGGGGGCCGGTGAAAAACTGTTTTTT.

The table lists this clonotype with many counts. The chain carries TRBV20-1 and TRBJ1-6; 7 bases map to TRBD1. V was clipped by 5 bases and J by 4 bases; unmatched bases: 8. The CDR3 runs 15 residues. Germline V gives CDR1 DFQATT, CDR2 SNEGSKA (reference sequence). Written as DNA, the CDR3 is TGCAGTGCTCGCGCTTCAGGGGGGTATAATTCACCCCTCCACTTT. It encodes CSARASGGYNSPLHF.

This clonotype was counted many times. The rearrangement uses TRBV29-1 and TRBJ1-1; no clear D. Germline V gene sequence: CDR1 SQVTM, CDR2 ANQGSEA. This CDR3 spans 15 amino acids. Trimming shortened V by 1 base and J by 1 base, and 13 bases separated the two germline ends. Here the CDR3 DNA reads TGCAGCGTTGAAGTCCCGGAACAGTCGAACACTGAAGCTTTCTTT. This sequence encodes CSVEVPEQSNTEAFF.

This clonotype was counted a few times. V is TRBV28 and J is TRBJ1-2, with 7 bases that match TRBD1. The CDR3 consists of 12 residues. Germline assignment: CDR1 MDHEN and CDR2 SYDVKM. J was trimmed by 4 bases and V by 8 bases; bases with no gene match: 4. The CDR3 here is CASQGGVYGYTF. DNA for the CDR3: TGTGCCAGCCAAGGGGGCGTCTATGGCTACACCTTC.

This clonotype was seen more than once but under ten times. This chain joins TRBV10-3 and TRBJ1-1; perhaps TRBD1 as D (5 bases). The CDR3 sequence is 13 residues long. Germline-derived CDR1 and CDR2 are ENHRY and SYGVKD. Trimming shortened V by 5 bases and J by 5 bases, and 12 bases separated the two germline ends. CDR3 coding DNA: TGTGCCATCAGTTACTCGGGGGATACTGAAGCTTTCTTT. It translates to CAISYSGDTEAFF.

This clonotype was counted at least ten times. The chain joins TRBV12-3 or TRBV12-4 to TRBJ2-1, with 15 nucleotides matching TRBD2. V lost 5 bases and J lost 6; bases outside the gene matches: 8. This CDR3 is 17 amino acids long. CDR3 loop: CASSPRTSGGAGNEQFF. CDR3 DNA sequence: TGTGCCAGCAGTCCCAGGACTAGCGGGGGGGCGGGCAATGAGCAGTTCTTC.

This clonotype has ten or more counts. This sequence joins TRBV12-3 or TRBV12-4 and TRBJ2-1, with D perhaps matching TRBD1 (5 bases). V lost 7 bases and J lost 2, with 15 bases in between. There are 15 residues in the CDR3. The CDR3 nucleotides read TGTGCCAGCACCACCCAGGGCCTAGCCTACAATGAGCAGTTCTTC. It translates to CASTTQGLAYNEQFF.

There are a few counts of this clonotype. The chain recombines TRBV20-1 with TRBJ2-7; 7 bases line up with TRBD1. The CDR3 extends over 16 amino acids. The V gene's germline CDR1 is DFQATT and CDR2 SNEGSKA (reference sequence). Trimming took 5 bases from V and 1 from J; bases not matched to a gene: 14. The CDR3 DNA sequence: TGCAGTGCTTCTAATATGGGGGCGGACAGGTCCTACGAGCAGTACTTC. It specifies CSASNMGADRSYEQYF.

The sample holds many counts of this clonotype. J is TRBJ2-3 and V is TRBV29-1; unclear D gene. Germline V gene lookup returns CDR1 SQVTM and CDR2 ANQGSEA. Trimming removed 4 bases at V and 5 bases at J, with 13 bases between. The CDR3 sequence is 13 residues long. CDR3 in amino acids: CSVGVAIGDTQYF. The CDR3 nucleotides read TGCAGCGTTGGGGTGGCAATCGGAGATACGCAGTATTTT.

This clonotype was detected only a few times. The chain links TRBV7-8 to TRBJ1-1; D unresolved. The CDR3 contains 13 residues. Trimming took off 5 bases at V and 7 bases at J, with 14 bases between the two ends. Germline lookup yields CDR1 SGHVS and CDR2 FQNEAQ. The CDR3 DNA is TGTGCCAGCAGCCGGTCGGTCGAGAGTGAAGCTTTCTTT. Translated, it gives CASSRSVESEAFF.

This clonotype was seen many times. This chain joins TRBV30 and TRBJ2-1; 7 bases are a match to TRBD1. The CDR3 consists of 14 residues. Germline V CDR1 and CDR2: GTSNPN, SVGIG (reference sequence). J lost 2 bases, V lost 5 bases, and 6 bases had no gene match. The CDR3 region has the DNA TGTGCCTGGGCTAGACAGGGACCCTACAATGAGCAGTTCTTC. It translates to CAWARQGPYNEQFF.

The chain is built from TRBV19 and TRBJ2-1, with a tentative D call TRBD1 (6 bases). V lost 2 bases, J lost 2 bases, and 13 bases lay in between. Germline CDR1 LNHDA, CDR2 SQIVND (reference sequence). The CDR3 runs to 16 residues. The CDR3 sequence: CASSIKTGMTYNEQFF. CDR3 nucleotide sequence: TGTGCCAGTAGTATAAAAACAGGGATGACCTACAATGAGCAGTTCTTC. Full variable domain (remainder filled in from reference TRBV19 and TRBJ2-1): DGGITQSPKYLFRKEGQNVTLSCEQNLNHDAMYWYRQDPGQGLRLIYYSQIVNDFQKGDIAEGYSVSREKKESFPLTVTSAQKNPTAFYLCASSIKTGMTYNEQFFGPGTRLTVL.

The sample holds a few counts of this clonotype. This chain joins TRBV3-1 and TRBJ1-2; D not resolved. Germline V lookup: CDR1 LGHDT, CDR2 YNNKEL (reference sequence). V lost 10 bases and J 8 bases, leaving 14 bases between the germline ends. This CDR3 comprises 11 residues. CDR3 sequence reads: CATGPPGGYTF. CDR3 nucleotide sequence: TGTGCCACCGGGCCCCCCGGAGGCTACACCTTC.